This TCR beta chain derives from a study of cytomegalovirus exposure and HLA in healthy donors. Study information: Out of roughly 170 million T cells, an earlier analysis found fewer than 140 million unique TCR beta sequences in total.

This clone has a single count. The CDR3 covers 15 residues. V was trimmed by 3 bases and J by 5 bases, leaving 16 bases between them. Germline V lookup: CDR1 SGHTA, CDR2 FQGNSA. Primers for the PCR totalled 60 Vbeta and 13 Jbeta. Assay: immunoSEQ multiplex PCR; the TCRdb copy retains only in-frame clones and omits some. The sample lists 100,000 to 150,000 clones; around 84% were seen once. The source is a woman in her 40s in good health and CMV-seronegative. The specimen was PBMCs. The rearrangement links TRBV7-2 to TRBJ1-1; a possible D gene is TRBD1 (6 bases). The CDR3 DNA reads TGTGCCAGCAGCTTTACGTCAGGGGTTCGGACTGAAGCTTTCTTT. This encodes CASSFTSGVRTEAFF.